A selection of T cell receptor beta chains follows, all from one sample in a study of T-cell memory formation after mild COVID-19. TCRdb fed the 5' RACE reads into MiXCR, producing one record per CDR3 protein. The sample has about 180,000 distinct CDR3 sequences, under 20% seen once. Sequencing was performed on PBMCs or a T cell subset sorted from them (not recorded which). The receptors derive from an adult woman who had mild COVID-19 (a few samples of this study predate the infection). Cell type and time point are not known. CDR3s include the opening cysteine and the closing phenylalanine or tryptophan. D genes are given only for firm matches. Only part of the rows carry a size: once, few, many, or a class if the clone is expanded.

d_call clone_size j_call v_call cdr3_aa cdr3_nt
- - TRBJ1-2 TRBV2 CATSLGSDYGYTF TGTGCCACCTCACTCGGATCCGACTATGGCTACACCTTC
- - TRBJ1-2 TRBV9 CASSPLAIRPDGYTF TGTGCCAGCAGCCCTCTTGCGATCAGGCCGGATGGCTACACCTTC
TRBD1 - TRBJ2-7 TRBV11-3 CASSRSWVLSGGEQYF TGTGCCAGCAGCCGTAGTTGGGTTCTCTCAGGGGGCGAGCAGTACTTC
- - TRBJ2-3 TRBV24-1 CATSDRTLSTDTQYF TGTGCCACCAGTGATCGGACGCTAAGCACAGATACGCAGTATTTT
TRBD1 - TRBJ2-7 TRBV5-1 CASSLEQGSSYEQYF TGCGCCAGCAGCTTGGAACAGGGGAGCTCCTACGAGCAGTACTTC
TRBD1 many TRBJ2-2 TRBV11-2 CASSLKTGGTGELFF TGTGCCAGCAGCTTAAAGACAGGGGGCACCGGGGAGCTGTTTTTT
TRBD1 - TRBJ2-2 TRBV20-1 CSAPDRLPGELFF TGCAGTGCGCCGGACAGGTTGCCCGGGGAGCTGTTTTTT
TRBD1 - TRBJ2-5 TRBV5-5 CASSLGPGTGETQYF TGTGCCAGCAGCTTGGGTCCCGGGACAGGGGAGACCCAGTACTTC
- few TRBJ2-7 TRBV20-1 CSASTGLLSSYEQYF TGCAGTGCTAGCACGGGACTTCTGAGCTCCTACGAGCAGTACTTC
TRBD2 - TRBJ2-1 TRBV9 CASSENRLAVNYNEQFF TGTGCCAGCAGTGAGAATCGACTAGCGGTAAACTACAATGAGCAGTTCTTC
- few TRBJ2-1 TRBV20-1 CSSSLYNEQFF TGCAGTTCTAGCCTCTACAATGAGCAGTTCTTC
- few TRBJ2-1 TRBV12-3/TRBV12-4 CASSLGRQEGNEQFF TGTGCCAGCAGCCTCGGACGCCAAGAGGGGAATGAGCAGTTCTTC
- few TRBJ2-1 TRBV10-3 CAISESRDNEQFF TGTGCCATCAGTGAGTCGAGGGACAATGAGCAGTTCTTC
TRBD2 few TRBJ2-3 TRBV20-1 CSAPTSGGTDTQYF TGCAGTGCTCCGACTAGCGGTGGCACAGATACGCAGTATTTT